The entry that follows covers one TCR beta chain sequence. Its specific antigen is unknown. No quality values exist for individual bases; no much larger clone is one base distant. The data stem from a study of Ad26.COV2.S vaccination and SARS-CoV-2 variants (dated by TCRdb to about 2021). Study-level background: Vaccine-arm donors were drawn from COV1001, a multicentre, randomized, double-blind, placebo-controlled phase I-IIa trial of Ad26.COV2.S in healthy adults. A total of approximately 32 samples were included in the TCR-sequenced set, comprising roughly 19 Ad26.COV2.S vaccine recipients, 5 placebo recipients and 8 SARS-CoV-2 convalescent individuals. Sequencing of the TCRbeta repertoire served to evaluate the specificity and breadth of SARS-CoV-2-reactive T cell receptors following Ad26.COV2.S vaccination. Investigators remained blinded to trial group allocation during experiments and outcome assessment. Dosing of Ad26.COV2.S was intramuscular, at either 5x10^10 or 1x10^11 viral particles, delivered as one shot or as two shots spaced 56 days apart. Participants in the trial were split at random into five groups of five each, receiving low-dose or high-dose Ad26.COV2.S once or twice, or else placebo on both occasions. Overall study outcomes, separate from this receptor: After vaccination, substantial breadth of spike-specific CD8+ and CD4+ T cell responses was reported. Comparable non-spike TCR breadth was observed between vaccine and placebo recipients, consistent with only spike being contained in the vaccine. Ad26.COV2.S recipients had higher spike-specific TCR breadth than placebo recipients (P = 0.0014). The study lacked the statistical power to compare responses across vaccine doses or regimens. The authors noted that total T cell responses may have been underestimated by the TCR breadth and depth analyses.

The immunoSEQ Assay was the method used to sequence TCRbeta CDR3 regions. After extraction, genomic DNA underwent amplification by bias-controlled multiplex PCR, followed by high-throughput sequencing. The published analysis was carried out like this. Collapsing and filtering of sequences were performed to quantify the absolute abundance of each unique TCRbeta CDR3 region. Usable DNA was measured by amplifying reference genes present in all nucleated cells, and TCRbeta template counts were normalized to that usable DNA to estimate T cell fraction. Repertoire TCRs were annotated as SARS-CoV-2-specific by exact matching of V gene, CDR3 amino acid sequence and J gene to a known reactive TCR set. MIRA supplied the reference SARS-CoV-2 TCR set, which was filtered for enrichment in COVID-19-positive ImmuneCODE repertoires so that public or cross-reactive TCRs were removed. Drawing on the MIRA antigens, annotated TCRs were analysed further at the level of specific ORF or position within ORF. Breadth was defined as annotated unique rearrangements over total unique productive rearrangements; depth was the summed frequency of those rearrangements. Group comparisons of TCR breadth used two-sided Wilcoxon rank-sum tests. In TCRdb, the immuneACCESS table is reduced to in-frame sequences with V and J assigned. These tables do not hold every clone; where another copy was compared, an unresolved V gene accounts for under half, and the others remain unexplained. D and trimming were read from the DNA, whereas the V and J calls and clone size are those reported in that table. The sample has hundreds of thousands of clones on record, roughly 90% of them singletons. The top ten clones comprise approximately 1.7% of the sample.

Measured from the cysteine to the phenylalanine, the CDR3 is 15 residues long. Only the CDR3 portion is preserved as DNA: 45 bases, with reading frame beginning at the first base. V is cut by 0 bases and J by 4 bases, and the space between the germline ends is 14 bases. From the germline V gene (reference sequence), CDR1 is SGHNT and CDR2 is YYREEE. Read against the paper, the sample's treatment or condition label means: approximately 18 received Ad26.COV2.S at low or high dose, single or two shots; 5 received placebo; per-sample allocation not given. For vaccine and placebo recipients, the sequenced repertoires came from samples collected on day 63 after the first injection. Cohort 1b enrolled 25 to 30 adults aged 18-55 years at a single site in Boston, USA, between 29 July and 7 August 2020. Ad26.COV2.S consisted of a replication-incompetent adenovirus type 26 vector by which a prefusion-stabilized SARS-CoV-2 spike protein from the original Wuhan strain was expressed.

The sequencing here drew on peripheral blood, taken in a trial of Ad26.COV2.S vaccine versus placebo. This clonotype was obtained from a person between 18 and 65 years old who received the Ad26.COV2.S COVID-19 vaccine or a placebo. The chain is assembled from TRBV5-4 and TRBJ2-7; there is no confident call for the D gene. The nucleotides read TGTGCCAGCAGCTTGGGAGCCCTTCGGCCTTACGAGCAGTACTTC. It specifies CASSLGALRPYEQYF.